This TCR beta chain was recovered during a study of cytomegalovirus exposure and HLA in healthy donors. Germline CDR1 and CDR2: LNHDA and SQIVND (reference sequence). V lost 10 bases and J lost 1, with 13 bases in between. The CDR3 runs to 14 residues. The PCR used 60 Vbeta and 13 Jbeta primers. The assay was immunoSEQ multiplex PCR, and TCRdb's table has in-frame clones only and misses some. The sample consists of 70,000 to 95,000 clones, approximately 80% of them appearing once. Whole-study findings and limits: A later analysis associated roughly 15,000 TCR beta sequences with HLA alleles at a 0.05 false discovery rate.

Note on this clone: Its target is not known.

Sequences were obtained from PBMCs. V gene TRBV19 combines with J gene TRBJ2-2; the D gene is possibly TRBD1 (6 bases). The receptor was derived from a human donor in good health. CDR3 sequence reads: CAKKGQRNTGELFF. CDR3 coding DNA: TGTGCCAAGAAAGGACAGCGGAACACCGGGGAGCTGTTTTTT.